One and the same sample provided the 18 T cell receptor beta chains below, sequenced in a study of breast tumors, draining lymph nodes, adjacent tissues. TCRdb processed the multiplex PCR reads anew with MiXCR; each CDR3 protein has one entry. The table includes around 130,000 distinct CDR3 sequences, less than 35% detected once. Breast cancer patients provided tissue from their axillary draining lymph nodes. The sequencing input was axillary lymph node tissue. These receptors all stem from a female donor with breast cancer. Some clones in this sample may be carry-over from other donors' samples.

The sample holds many counts of this clonotype. The V gene is TRBV4-1, the J gene TRBJ1-5; D uncertain. Germline V gene sequence: CDR1 MGHRA, CDR2 YSYEKL. The CDR3 covers 14 residues. Trimming cost V 3 bases and J 4 bases, with 10 bases left between them. CDR3 loop: CASSQSIGNQPQHF. The CDR3 region has the DNA TGCGCCAGCAGCCAGTCAATAGGGAATCAGCCCCAGCATTTT.

In its sample, this clonotype was seen many times. V usage is TRBV3-1 and J usage is TRBJ2-5, with TRBD1 matching over 9 bases. CDR1 LGHDT and CDR2 YNNKEL come from the germline V gene (reference sequence). With V trimmed by 5 bases and J by 3 bases, 19 bases remained unmatched. The CDR3 is made up of 19 amino acids. The CDR3 DNA is TGTGCCAGCAGCGCCTATCTTCCGGGACAGGGCTCCCTTAAAGAGACCCAGTACTTC. It is translated as CASSAYLPGQGSLKETQYF.

This clonotype was recorded many times. The V call is TRBV5-1, the J call TRBJ2-7, with 7 positions matching TRBD1. The germline gives CDR1 SGHRS, CDR2 YFSETQ. Trimming took 8 bases from V and 0 from J; bases not matched to a gene: 5. The CDR3 extends over 13 amino acids. DNA of the CDR3: TGCGCCAGTAGAAGGGACAGCTCCTACGAGCAGTACTTC. Its protein product is CASRRDSSYEQYF.

This clonotype was seen a handful of times. The germline gene is not matched at one end of the junction; a read error may be the cause. The chain combines TRBV9 with TRBJ2-5; D remains ambiguous. Per germline, CDR1 SGDLS and CDR2 YYNGEE. CDR3 length: 14 amino acids. Written as DNA, the CDR3 is TGTGCCAGCAGCGTAGCCCCCGGGCAAGAGACCCAGTCCTTC. It is translated as CASSVAPGQETQSF.

V usage is TRBV5-5 and J usage is TRBJ2-5; weak D call: TRBD1 (5 bases). Germline CDR1 and CDR2: SGHKS and YYEKEE (reference sequence). This CDR3 has 12 amino acids. The ends were cut back, 2 bases at V and 6 bases at J, with 8 bases in the middle. Here the CDR3 reads CASSLLGQTQYF. The CDR3 bases are TGTGCCAGCAGCTTATTGGGGCAGACCCAGTACTTC. Looking up the rest from reference TRBV5-5 and TRBJ2-5 gives the full variable domain: DAGVTQSPTHLIKTRGQQVTLRCSPISGHKSVSWYQQVLGQGPQFIFQYYEKEERGRGNFPDRFSARQFPNYSSELNVNALLLGDSALYLCASSLLGQTQYFGPGTRLLVL.

This clonotype came up many times. This chain joins TRBV18 and TRBJ2-7, with D tentatively TRBD1 or TRBD2 (5 bases each). CDR1 is KGHSH and CDR2 is LQKENI in the germline V gene. V was pared by 2 bases and J by 6 bases, with 14 bases between. The length of the CDR3 is 14 residues. Here the CDR3 DNA reads TGTGCCAGCTCACCAGCGGTAAGAGGGACCGAGCAGTACTTC. Protein: CASSPAVRGTEQYF.

As to this clonotype: A much larger clone lies a single base off, so this may be a read error. V gene TRBV20-1 combines with J gene TRBJ2-5; D is perhaps TRBD1 (6 bases). This CDR3 is 14 amino acids long. Germline V gene data show CDR1 as DFQATT and CDR2 as SNEGSKA (reference sequence). The CDR3 sequence: CSASPTGIGATRYF. The CDR3 DNA reads TGCAGTGCTAGCCCTACAGGGATTGGAGCGACCCGGTACTTC.

The rearrangement links TRBV6-1 to TRBJ1-2, with TRBD1 matching 8 bases. V dropped 8 bases and J dropped 7; count of bases not matched to a gene: 6. The CDR3 runs 12 residues. CDR1 is MNHNS, CDR2 SASEGT, per germline. CDR3 nucleotide sequence: TGTGCCAGCTACAGGGGGTTTAGTGGCTACACCTTC. Amino acid sequence: CASYRGFSGYTF.

This clonotype was picked up a small number of times. The chain carries TRBV10-1 and TRBJ2-3, with D unresolved. The germline CDR1 and CDR2 sequences are WNHNN and SYGVQD (reference sequence). This CDR3 comprises 12 residues. Trimming pared 8 bases from V and 6 bases from J, leaving 12 bases between. CDR3: CASADASDTQYF. For the CDR3, the DNA is TGCGCCAGCGCGGACGCGTCGGATACGCAGTATTTT.

The sample holds a few counts of this clonotype. This clone may be a read error of a much larger clone one base away. The V and J genes are TRBV6-1 and TRBJ1-2; D is uncertain. The V gene's germline CDR1 is MNHNS and CDR2 SASEGT. This CDR3 has 15 residues. V lost 5 bases and J lost 4, with 17 bases in between. Here the CDR3 DNA reads TGTGCCAGCAGTCGTGGACTTAGAGTCGTCTATGGCTACACCTTC. Its translation is CASSRGLRVVYGYTF.

This clonotype showed up many times. This chain links TRBV25-1 with TRBJ2-1; either TRBD1 or TRBD2 may supply D (5 bases each). V dropped 8 bases and J dropped 8 bases, with 10 bases sitting between them. Germline-derived CDR1 and CDR2 are MGHDK and SYGVNS. The CDR3 spans 11 residues. CDR3 DNA: TGTGCCAGCGGGGGTGGCGATGAGCAGTTCTTC. This translates into CASGGGDEQFF.

The rearrangement joins TRBV19 to TRBJ1-1, with 9 positions matching TRBD1. V was clipped by 6 bases and J by 4 bases; unmatched bases: 9. In germline, CDR1 is LNHDA, CDR2 SQIVND (reference sequence). The CDR3 length is 15 residues. The CDR3 loop reads CASRPNDRGTTEAFF. In DNA form, the CDR3 reads TGTGCCAGTAGACCCAATGACAGGGGGACCACTGAAGCTTTCTTT.

This clonotype was detected many times. The rearrangement joins TRBV20-1 to TRBJ1-6, with no clear D. V lost 1 base and J lost 9, with 16 bases in between. The CDR3 runs 15 residues. Germline V CDR1 and CDR2: DFQATT, SNEGSKA (reference sequence). CDR3 nucleotides: TGCAGTGCTAGAGTGATGGCGGTTAAGGGTTCACCCCTCCACTTT. Its translation is CSARVMAVKGSPLHF.

For this clonotype: It is likely a read error, because the conserved phenylalanine at the end of the CDR3 is missing. The chain is built from TRBV2 and TRBJ2-5; TRBD2 matches 8 bases. Germline V gene sequence: CDR1 SNHLY, CDR2 FYNNEI. This CDR3 has 15 residues. J lost 4 bases, V lost 4 bases, and 8 bases had no gene match. The CDR3 spells CASSVASGGRETQYL. As DNA, the CDR3 is TGTGCCAGCAGTGTCGCCAGCGGGGGACGAGAGACCCAGTACCTC.

This clonotype showed up many times. Mismatch with germline at one junction end may stem from a read error. V and J are TRBV7-9 and TRBJ2-5, with 9 bases fitting TRBD2. Germline V gene sequence: CDR1 SEHNR, CDR2 FQNEAQ (reference sequence). CDR3 size: 17 residues. The DNA of the CDR3 is TGTGCCAACAGCTTAGCGTTCCAGCGGGGGGTCCAAGAGACCCAGTACTTC. Translating it yields CANSLAFQRGVQETQYF.

Ten or more counts support this clonotype. The chain combines TRBV5-4 with TRBJ2-3, with 8 bases aligning to TRBD1. V lost 5 bases to trimming and J lost 2 bases; unmatched junction nucleotides: 4. The CDR3 totals 14 residues. Germline V CDR1 and CDR2: SGHNT, YYREEE (reference sequence). CDR3 protein: CASRTGEATDTQYF. The CDR3 DNA is TGTGCCAGCAGGACAGGGGAGGCCACAGATACGCAGTATTTT.

About this clonotype itself: This sequence may be a read error, since a much larger clone differs from it by one base. The rearrangement joins TRBV6-6 to TRBJ2-2, with D possibly matching TRBD1 (5 bases). V shed 7 bases and J shed 1 base, with 16 bases lying between them. The germline V gene encodes CDR1 MNHNY and CDR2 SVGAGI (reference sequence). This CDR3 is 16 amino acids long. DNA of the CDR3: TGTGCCAGCATCACAGGTGCCTTCAAGAACACCGGGGAGCTGTTTTTT. This translates into CASITGAFKNTGELFF.

As for this clonotype: The junction departs from the called germline gene at one end, perhaps through a read error. The CDR3 DNA follows: TGCGCCAGCAGTAAACAGGGAGGATCCACCGGGGAGCCGTTTTTT. Protein: CASSKQGGSTGEPFF. The gene calls are TRBV10-2 and TRBJ2-2; the D gene could be TRBD1 or TRBD2 (6 bases each). This CDR3 contains 15 residues. Germline CDR1 is WSHSY and CDR2 is SAAADI.